This TCR beta chain was identified in a study of tumor-infiltrating lymphocytes in oesophageal squamous cell carcinoma. Germline V gives CDR1 SGHTA, CDR2 FQGNSA. This CDR3 is built from 16 residues. One entry per CDR3 protein, called by TCRdb with MiXCR from the PCR reads. The sample has over 9,500 distinct CDR3 sequences; over 50% are singletons. The sequenced material came from esophageal tumor tissue. V and J are TRBV7-2 and TRBJ2-1; 11 bases match TRBD2. The better agreement between TRBJ2-7 and the DNA end casts doubt on the J call. The TCR sequence derives from a male donor with esophageal squamous cell carcinoma. The CDR3 loop reads CASSLGLADPRHEQYF. The CDR3 coding sequence is TGTGCCAGCAGCTTGGGACTAGCGGATCCCCGCCACGAGCAGTACTTC.